This T cell receptor (beta chain) emerged from a study of blood T cell repertoires in COVID-19 (dated by TCRdb to the early 2020s). Concerning the study at large: Collaborator samples came from the United States, Italy and Spain and covered acute and convalescent phases of COVID-19. The material from the prospective study consisted of cDNA or gDNA derived from T cells, B-cell-depleted T cells, or PBMCs. Deeply sampled blood TCRbeta repertoires from subjects exposed to, actively infected with, or recovered from COVID-19 were included in the dataset. The repertoires were made available in a free public database intended to serve as a resource for research on the immune response to SARS-CoV-2. The samples were drawn from two sources: the first 160 participants of the ongoing ImmuneRACE study, and 1,000 to 1,500 subjects contributed by 6 global collaborators. A de-identified subject ID, COVID-19 status, age in years and sex were almost always included in the sample metadata. HLA class I and class II types, where available, came from metadata supplied by the sample provider rather than from assay-based typing.

The collaborating institutions used their own protocols to collect whole blood in K2EDTA tubes. For TCRbeta analysis, collaborators shipped samples as frozen whole blood, isolated PBMCs, or DNA extracted from either of those sample types. The immunoSEQ Assay, a bias-controlled multiplex PCR, was used to amplify TCRbeta CDR3 regions from genomic DNA. Processing in the source paper ran as follows. Nucleated cell counts per sample were estimated from amplification of reference gene primers within the assay. To quantify the absolute abundance of each unique TCRbeta CDR3 rearrangement, sequence reads were collapsed and filtered. Productive Simpson clonality was computed per sample as the square root of Simpson's diversity index over productive rearrangements. TCRdb provides this immuneACCESS table in a form limited to in-frame rearrangements. Some clones are lacking; in checked studies, under half of them reflect an unresolved V gene, and why the rest are absent is not known. V and J calls and clone size are given by that table; D and trimming were obtained from the DNA. Here the sample has over 130,000 clones; approximately 80% occur a single time. The ten largest account for 4.5% of the sample.

This clone showed up just once. Its antigen remains unidentified. Within one base of it there is no much larger clone, and no base qualities were kept. Trimming takes 0 bases off V and 9 bases off J; junction bases not matched to a gene: 9. In the germline V gene, CDR1 corresponds to SGDLS and CDR2 to YYNGEE. Its CDR3 holds 15 amino acids, cysteine through phenylalanine. Only the CDR3 DNA is retained, 45 bases long and in frame from the first base. Broader findings and caveats from the paper: The quantity of clinical and demographic metadata differed by source and by participant and was supplied without curation.

The receptor was isolated from a woman older than 75 with active or convalescent COVID-19. Sequenced input: peripheral blood. Rearrangement joined TRBV9 to TRBJ2-1; 7 central bases correspond to TRBD2. DNA sequence: TGTGCCAGCAGCGTAGGGGGAGGGGAGGGAACTGAGCAGTTCTTC. Its translation is CASSVGGGEGTEQFF.